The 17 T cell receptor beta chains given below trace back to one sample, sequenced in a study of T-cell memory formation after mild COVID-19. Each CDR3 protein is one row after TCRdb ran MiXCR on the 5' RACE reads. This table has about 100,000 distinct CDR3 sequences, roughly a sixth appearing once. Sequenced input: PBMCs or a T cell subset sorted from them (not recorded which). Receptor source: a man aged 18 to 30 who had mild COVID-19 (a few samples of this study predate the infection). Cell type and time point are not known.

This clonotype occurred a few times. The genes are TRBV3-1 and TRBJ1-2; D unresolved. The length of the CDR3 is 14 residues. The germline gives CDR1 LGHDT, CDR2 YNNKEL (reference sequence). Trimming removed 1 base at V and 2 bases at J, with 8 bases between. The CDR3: CASSQAELNYGYTF. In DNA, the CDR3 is TGTGCCAGCAGCCAAGCAGAGTTGAACTATGGCTACACCTTC. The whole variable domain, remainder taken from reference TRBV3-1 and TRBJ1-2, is DTAVSQTPKYLVTQMGNDKSIKCEQNLGHDTMYWYKQDSKKFLKIMFSYNNKELIINETVPNRFSPKSPDKAHLNLHINSLELGDSAVYFCASSQAELNYGYTFGSGTRLTVV.

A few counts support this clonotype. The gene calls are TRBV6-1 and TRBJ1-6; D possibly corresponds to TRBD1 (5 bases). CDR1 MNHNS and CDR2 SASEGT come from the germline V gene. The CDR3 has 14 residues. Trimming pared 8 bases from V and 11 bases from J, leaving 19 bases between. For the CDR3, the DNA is TGTGCCAGCGACAGCTTTTATATAGTCCCACCCCTCCACTTT. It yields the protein CASDSFYIVPPLHF.

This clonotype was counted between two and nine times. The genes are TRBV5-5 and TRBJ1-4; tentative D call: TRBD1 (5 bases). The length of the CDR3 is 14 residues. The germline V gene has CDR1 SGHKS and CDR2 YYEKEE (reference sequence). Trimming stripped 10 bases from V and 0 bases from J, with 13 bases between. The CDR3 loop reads CASRGGATNEKLFF. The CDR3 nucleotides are TGTGCCTCGAGGGGTGGGGCAACTAATGAAAAACTGTTTTTT.

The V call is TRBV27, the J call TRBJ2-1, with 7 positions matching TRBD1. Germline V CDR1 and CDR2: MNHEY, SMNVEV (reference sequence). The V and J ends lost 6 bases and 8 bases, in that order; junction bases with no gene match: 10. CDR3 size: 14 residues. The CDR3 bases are TGTGCCAGCAGCAGTATGGACAGGCTCCATGAGCAGTTCTTC. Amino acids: CASSSMDRLHEQFF.

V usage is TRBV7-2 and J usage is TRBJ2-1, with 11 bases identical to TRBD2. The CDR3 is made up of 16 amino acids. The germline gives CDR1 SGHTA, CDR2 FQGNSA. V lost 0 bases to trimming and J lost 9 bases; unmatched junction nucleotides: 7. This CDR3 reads CASSLAAGTSGTEQFF. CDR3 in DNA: TGTGCCAGCAGCTTAGCGGCCGGGACTAGCGGCACTGAGCAGTTCTTC.

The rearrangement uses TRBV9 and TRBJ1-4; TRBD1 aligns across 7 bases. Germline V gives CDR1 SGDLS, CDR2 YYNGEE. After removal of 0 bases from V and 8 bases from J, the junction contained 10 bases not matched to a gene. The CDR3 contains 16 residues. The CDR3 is CASSVEPGQIGEKLFF. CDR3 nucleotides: TGTGCCAGCAGCGTAGAGCCGGGACAGATCGGGGAAAAACTGTTTTTT. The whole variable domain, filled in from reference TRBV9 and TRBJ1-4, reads DSGVTQTPKHLITATGQRVTLRCSPRSGDLSVYWYQQSLDQGLQFLIQYYNGEERAKGNILERFSAQQFPDLHSELNLSSLELGDSALYFCASSVEPGQIGEKLFFGSGTQLSVL.

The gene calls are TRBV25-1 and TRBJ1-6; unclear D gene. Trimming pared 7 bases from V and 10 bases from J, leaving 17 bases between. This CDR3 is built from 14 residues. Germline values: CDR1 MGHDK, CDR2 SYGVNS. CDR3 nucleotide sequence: TGTGCCAGCAAGCCCCCTTTACTTGGATCACCCCTCCACTTT. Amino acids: CASKPPLLGSPLHF.

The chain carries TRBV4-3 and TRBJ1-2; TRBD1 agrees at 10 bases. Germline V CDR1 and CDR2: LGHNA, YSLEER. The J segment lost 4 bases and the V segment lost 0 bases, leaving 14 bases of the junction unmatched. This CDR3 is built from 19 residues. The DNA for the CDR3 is TGCGCCAGCAGCCAAGATACCGGGACAGGGGCAGTTGTCGGCTATGGCTACACCTTC. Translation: CASSQDTGTGAVVGYGYTF.

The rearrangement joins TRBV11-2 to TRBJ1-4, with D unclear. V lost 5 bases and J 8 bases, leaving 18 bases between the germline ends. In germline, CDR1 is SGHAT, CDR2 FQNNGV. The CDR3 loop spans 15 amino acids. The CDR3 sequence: CASSPSLNLREKLFF. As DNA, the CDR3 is TGTGCCAGCAGCCCCAGCCTCAACCTGCGGGAAAAACTGTTTTTT.

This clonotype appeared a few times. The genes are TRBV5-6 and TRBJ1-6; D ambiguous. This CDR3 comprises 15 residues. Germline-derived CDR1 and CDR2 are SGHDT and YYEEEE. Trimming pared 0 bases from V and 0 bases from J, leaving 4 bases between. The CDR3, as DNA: TGTGCCAGCAGCTTGGACAACTCCTATAATTCACCCCTCCACTTT. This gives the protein CASSLDNSYNSPLHF.

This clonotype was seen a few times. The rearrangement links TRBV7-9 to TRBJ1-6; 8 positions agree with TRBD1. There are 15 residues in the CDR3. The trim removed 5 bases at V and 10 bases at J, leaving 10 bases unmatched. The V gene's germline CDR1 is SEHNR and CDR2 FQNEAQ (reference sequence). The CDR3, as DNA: TGTGCCAGCAGCCCACTTCAGGGGGCAGAGTCACCCCTCCACTTT. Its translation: CASSPLQGAESPLHF. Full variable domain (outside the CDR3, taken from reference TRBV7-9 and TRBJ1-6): DTGVSQNPRHKITKRGQNVTFRCDPISEHNRLYWYRQTLGQGPEFLTYFQNEAQLEKSRLLSDRFSAERPKGSFSTLEIQRTEQGDSAMYLCASSPLQGAESPLHFGNGTRLTVT.

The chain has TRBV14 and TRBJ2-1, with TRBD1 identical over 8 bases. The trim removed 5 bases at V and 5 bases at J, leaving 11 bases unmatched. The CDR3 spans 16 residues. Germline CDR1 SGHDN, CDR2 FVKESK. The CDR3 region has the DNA TGTGCCAGCAGCGACTATCCGGGACAGGCAAACAATGAGCAGTTCTTC. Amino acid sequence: CASSDYPGQANNEQFF.

The CDR3 DNA reads as TGTGCCAGCCGACATTCAAGCGGCACAGATACGCAGTATTTT. Amino acids: CASRHSSGTDTQYF. The chain combines TRBV6-6 with TRBJ2-3; D not certain. The CDR3 sequence is 14 residues long. Germline V CDR1 and CDR2: MNHNY, SVGAGI (reference sequence). V lost 8 bases, J lost 1 base, and 13 bases lay in between.

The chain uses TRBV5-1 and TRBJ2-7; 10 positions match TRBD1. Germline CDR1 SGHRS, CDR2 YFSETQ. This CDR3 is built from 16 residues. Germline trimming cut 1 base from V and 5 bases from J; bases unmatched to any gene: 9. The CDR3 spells CASSLQTGGGWNEQYF. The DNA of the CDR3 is TGCGCCAGCAGCTTGCAGACAGGGGGCGGTTGGAACGAGCAGTACTTC.

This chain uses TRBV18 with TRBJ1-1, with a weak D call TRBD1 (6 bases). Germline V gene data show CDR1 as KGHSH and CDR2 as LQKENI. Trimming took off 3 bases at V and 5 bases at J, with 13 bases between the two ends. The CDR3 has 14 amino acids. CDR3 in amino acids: CASSPNRVETEAFF. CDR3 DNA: TGTGCCAGCTCACCTAACAGGGTAGAGACTGAAGCTTTCTTT.

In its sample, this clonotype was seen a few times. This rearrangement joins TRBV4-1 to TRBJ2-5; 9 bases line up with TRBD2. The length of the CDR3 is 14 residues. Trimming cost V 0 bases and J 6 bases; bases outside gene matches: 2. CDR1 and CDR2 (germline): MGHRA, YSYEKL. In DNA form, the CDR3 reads TGCGCCAGCAGCCAAGACAGCGGGGGGAAGACCCAGTACTTC. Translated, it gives CASSQDSGGKTQYF.

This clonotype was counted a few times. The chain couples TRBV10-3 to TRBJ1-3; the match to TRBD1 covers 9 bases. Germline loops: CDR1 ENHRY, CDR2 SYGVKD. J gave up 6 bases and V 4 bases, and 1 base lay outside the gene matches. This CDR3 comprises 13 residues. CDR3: CAISGTGENTIYF. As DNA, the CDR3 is TGTGCCATCAGTGGGACAGGGGAAAACACCATATATTTT.